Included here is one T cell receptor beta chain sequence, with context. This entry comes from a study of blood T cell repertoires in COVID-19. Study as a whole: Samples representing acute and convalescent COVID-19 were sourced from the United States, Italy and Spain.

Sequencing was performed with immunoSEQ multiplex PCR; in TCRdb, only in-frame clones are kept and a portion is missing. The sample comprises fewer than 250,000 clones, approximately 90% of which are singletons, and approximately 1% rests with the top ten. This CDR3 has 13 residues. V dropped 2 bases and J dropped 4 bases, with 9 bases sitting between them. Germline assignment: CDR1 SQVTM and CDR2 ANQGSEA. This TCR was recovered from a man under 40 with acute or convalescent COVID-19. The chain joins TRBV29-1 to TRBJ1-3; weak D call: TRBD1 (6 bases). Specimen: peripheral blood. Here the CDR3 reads CSVESGQGNTIYF. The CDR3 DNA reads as TGCAGCGTTGAAAGCGGACAGGGAAACACCATATATTTT.